Sequencing of this T cell receptor beta chain was carried out in a study of regulatory T cells in long-lasting Graves disease. Study-level results: With persistent disease, TRBV28, TRBJ1-2 and TRBJ2-5 were the favored segments.

The time point: newly diagnosed GD, antithyroid drugs for less than 3 months. After RNA was extracted from PBMCs, the TCR library was made from it. Graves' disease was diagnosed by American Thyroid Association guidelines. With iRepertoire HTBI primers and Arm-PCR of CDR3 regions, TCR beta libraries were built. TCRdb called the multiplex PCR reads again in MiXCR, with one record for every CDR3 protein. The profile shows about 200,000 distinct CDR3 sequences, roughly 19% of them singletons. V was trimmed by 1 base and J by 3 bases, leaving 9 bases between them. CDR3 size: 14 residues. This clonotype showed up many times. Its specificity is not known. These data are also associated with another study on T cells in Graves' hyperthyroidism and ophthalmopathy. As reported in that work: Patients counted as stable if ophthalmopathy did not develop within 18 months. The HTBI primer set drove a first-round RT-PCR of the TCR CDR3.

The chain links TRBV12-3 or TRBV12-4 to TRBJ2-5, with a possible D match to TRBD1 (6 bases). This sample comprised peripheral blood mononuclear cells (PBMCs), obtained at new diagnosis, from a patient treated with antithyroid drugs. This clonotype was obtained from a woman aged 25 to 39 with Graves disease. Written as DNA, the CDR3 is TGTGCCAGCAGTTTAGGATGGGACAAAGAGACCCAGTACTTC. Protein: CASSLGWDKETQYF.